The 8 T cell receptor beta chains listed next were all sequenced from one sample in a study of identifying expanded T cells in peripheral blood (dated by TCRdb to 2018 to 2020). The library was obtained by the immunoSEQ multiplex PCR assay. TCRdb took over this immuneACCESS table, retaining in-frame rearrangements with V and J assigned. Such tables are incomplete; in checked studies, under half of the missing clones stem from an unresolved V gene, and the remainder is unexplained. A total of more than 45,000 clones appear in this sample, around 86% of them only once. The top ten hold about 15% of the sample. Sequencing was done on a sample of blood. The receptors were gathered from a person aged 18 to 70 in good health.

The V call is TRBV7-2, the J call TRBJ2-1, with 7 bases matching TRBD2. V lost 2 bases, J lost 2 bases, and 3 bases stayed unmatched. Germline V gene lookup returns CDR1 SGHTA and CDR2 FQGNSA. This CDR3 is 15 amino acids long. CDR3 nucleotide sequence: TGTGCCAGCAGCTTAAACGGGAGGACCTACAATGAGCAGTTCTTC. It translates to CASSLNGRTYNEQFF. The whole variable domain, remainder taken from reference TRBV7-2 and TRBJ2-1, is GAGVSQSPSNKVTEKGKDVELRCDPISGHTALYWYRQSLGQGLEFLIYFQGNSAPDKSGLPSDRFSAERTGGSVSTLTIQRTQQEDSAVYLCASSLNGRTYNEQFFGPGTRLTVL.

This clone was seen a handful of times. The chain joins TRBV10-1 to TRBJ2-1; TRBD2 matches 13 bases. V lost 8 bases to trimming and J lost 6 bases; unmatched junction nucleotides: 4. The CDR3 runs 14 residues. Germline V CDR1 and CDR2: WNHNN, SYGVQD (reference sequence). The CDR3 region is CASGRTSGSNEQFF. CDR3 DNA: TGCGCCAGCGGACGGACTAGCGGGAGCAATGAGCAGTTCTTC.

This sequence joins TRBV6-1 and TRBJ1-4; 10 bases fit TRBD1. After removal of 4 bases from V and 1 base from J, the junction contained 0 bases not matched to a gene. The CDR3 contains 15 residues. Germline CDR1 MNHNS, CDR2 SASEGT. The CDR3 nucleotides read TGTGCCAGCAGTGGGACAGGGGGAACTAATGAAAAACTGTTTTTT. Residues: CASSGTGGTNEKLFF.

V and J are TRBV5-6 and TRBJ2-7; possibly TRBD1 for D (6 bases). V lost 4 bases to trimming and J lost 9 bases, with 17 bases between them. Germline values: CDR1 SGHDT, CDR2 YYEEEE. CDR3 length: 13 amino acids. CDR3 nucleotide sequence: TGTGCCAGCAGCGGACTGACAGGCGGAGGGCAGTACTTC. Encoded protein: CASSGLTGGGQYF. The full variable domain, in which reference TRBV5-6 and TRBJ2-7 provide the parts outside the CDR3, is DAGVTQSPTHLIKTRGQQVTLRCSPKSGHDTVSWYQQALGQGPQFIFQYYEEEERQRGNFPDRFSGHQFPNYSSELNVNALLLGDSALYLCASSGLTGGGQYFGPGTRLTVT.

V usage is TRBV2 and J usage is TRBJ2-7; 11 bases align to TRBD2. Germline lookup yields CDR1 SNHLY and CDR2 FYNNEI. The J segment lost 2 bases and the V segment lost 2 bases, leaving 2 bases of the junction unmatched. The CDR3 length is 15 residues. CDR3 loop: CASSEQTSGAYEQYV. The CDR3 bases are TGTGCCAGCAGTGAACAGACTAGCGGGGCCTACGAGCAGTACGTC.

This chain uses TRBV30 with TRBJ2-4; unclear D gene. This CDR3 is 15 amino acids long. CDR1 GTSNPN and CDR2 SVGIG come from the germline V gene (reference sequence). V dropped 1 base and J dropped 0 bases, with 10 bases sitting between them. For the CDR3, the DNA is TGTGCCTGGAGTGCCGACGTAGGAGCCAAAAACATTCAGTACTTC. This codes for CAWSADVGAKNIQYF.

CDR3 region: CASSRLGLAEETQYF. In DNA, the CDR3 is TGCGCCAGCAGCCGTCTTGGGCTAGCGGAAGAGACCCAGTACTTC. The chain combines TRBV4-1 with TRBJ2-5; the match to TRBD2 covers 7 bases. Germline V gene sequence: CDR1 MGHRA, CDR2 YSYEKL. V trimming: 4 bases; J trimming: 3 bases; junction bases outside the gene matches: 8. The CDR3 sequence is 15 residues long.

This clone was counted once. The CDR3 bases are TGTGCCAGTAGTATAGATGGGACAGGTGGAACTTCCACCGGGGAGCTGTTTTTT. Encoded protein: CASSIDGTGGTSTGELFF. This chain joins TRBV19 and TRBJ2-2; 8 nucleotides match TRBD1. With 0 bases clipped from V and 4 bases from J, the junction kept 10 bases outside the gene matches. The CDR3 runs 18 residues. The V gene's germline CDR1 is LNHDA and CDR2 SQIVND (reference sequence).